What follows are 30 T cell receptor beta chains derived from one specimen sequenced in a study of T cell responses to AZD1222 COVID-19 vaccine. Sequencing was performed with immunoSEQ multiplex PCR; in TCRdb, only in-frame clones are kept and a portion is missing. Of about 160,000 clones listed, more than 85% are singletons. The sequencing here drew on peripheral blood, taken on day 0 of AZD1222 vaccination. These receptors all come from an adult in good health.

The gene calls are TRBV18 and TRBJ1-1, with 9 bases matching TRBD1. The CDR3 has 16 residues. V dropped 6 bases and J dropped 5; count of bases not matched to a gene: 13. Germline V gene sequence: CDR1 KGHSH, CDR2 LQKENI. CDR3 residues: CASSLYKTGGGTEAFF. DNA for the CDR3: TGTGCCAGCTCCCTTTATAAGACAGGGGGAGGGACTGAAGCTTTCTTT.

This clone occurred once. The rearrangement links TRBV5-1 to TRBJ1-2; D is perhaps TRBD1 (6 bases). CDR1 is SGHRS, CDR2 YFSETQ, per germline. Trimming shortened V by 4 bases and J by 8 bases, and 12 bases separated the two germline ends. The length of the CDR3 is 12 residues. CDR3 bases: TGCGCCAGCAGCGCCAGGGGTGGGGGCTACACCTTC. This codes for CASSARGGGYTF.

V and J are TRBV27 and TRBJ2-2; D is undetermined. V gave up 4 bases and J gave up 3 bases, with 9 bases separating them. Per germline, CDR1 MNHEY and CDR2 SMNVEV (reference sequence). CDR3 length: 14 residues. Written as DNA, the CDR3 is TGTGCCAGCAGTTCTTCCCCTTACACCGGGGAGCTGTTTTTT. As protein: CASSSSPYTGELFF.

This clone came up a few times. J is TRBJ1-1 and V is TRBV10-3; the match to TRBD1 covers 10 bases. The CDR3 is 13 amino acids. With 6 bases clipped from V and 3 bases from J, the junction kept 1 base outside the gene matches. Germline V gene sequence: CDR1 ENHRY, CDR2 SYGVKD. CDR3 DNA: TGTGCCATCAGGACAGGGGGCGACACTGAAGCTTTCTTT. Amino acids: CAIRTGGDTEAFF.

J is TRBJ2-5 and V is TRBV27; 8 bases line up with TRBD2. V lost 3 bases to trimming and J lost 5 bases; unmatched junction nucleotides: 11. The V gene's germline CDR1 is MNHEY and CDR2 SMNVEV (reference sequence). This CDR3 is 16 amino acids long. DNA for the CDR3: TGTGCCAGCAGTTTGATTTACCGGGGGGGCGGGGAGACCCAGTACTTC. Translating it yields CASSLIYRGGGETQYF.

This chain links TRBV30 with TRBJ1-4; maybe TRBD1 (5 bases). The length of the CDR3 is 13 residues. The germline gives CDR1 GTSNPN, CDR2 SVGIG (reference sequence). V dropped 1 base and J dropped 7 bases, with 10 bases sitting between them. CDR3 in amino acids: CAWSAWGGEKLFF. CDR3 bases: TGTGCCTGGAGTGCGTGGGGCGGTGAAAAACTGTTTTTT.

This clone was seen once. The chain has TRBV5-1 and TRBJ1-2; D is possibly TRBD1 (5 bases). The CDR3 loop spans 15 amino acids. Germline CDR1 reads SGHRS; CDR2 reads YFSETQ. The ends were cut back, 0 bases at V and 10 bases at J, with 19 bases in the middle. CDR3 in amino acids: CASSLGQGNFQVYTF. The CDR3 DNA sequence: TGCGCCAGCAGCTTGGGGCAGGGAAATTTCCAGGTCTACACCTTC.

The chain links TRBV16 to TRBJ2-7; D ambiguous. The CDR3 length is 13 residues. Germline lookup yields CDR1 KGHSY and CDR2 FQNENV. V lost 2 bases to trimming and J lost 7 bases, with 12 bases between them. The CDR3: CASSQEVGQEQYF. Written as DNA, the CDR3 is TGTGCCAGCAGCCAAGAGGTTGGTCAAGAGCAGTACTTC.

This clone was detected a few times. J is TRBJ2-4 and V is TRBV4-1; perhaps TRBD2 as D (5 bases). Trimming stripped 2 bases from V and 0 bases from J, with 14 bases between. Germline CDR1 and CDR2: MGHRA and YSYEKL. The CDR3 runs to 17 residues. CDR3 loop: CASSQPSGYGAKNIQYF. The CDR3 bases are TGCGCCAGCAGCCAACCCTCGGGATATGGAGCCAAAAACATTCAGTACTTC.

The rearrangement uses TRBV6-5 and TRBJ1-2; weak D call: TRBD1 (5 bases). The germline V gene encodes CDR1 MNHEY and CDR2 SVGAGI. The CDR3 is 13 residues long. Trimming pared 2 bases from V and 5 bases from J, leaving 9 bases between. CDR3 loop: CASSYAGKYGYTF. As DNA, the CDR3 is TGTGCCAGCAGTTACGCAGGGAAGTATGGCTACACCTTC.

This clone was picked up one time. The genes are TRBV5-1 and TRBJ2-2; weak D call: TRBD2 (5 bases). The ends were cut back, 4 bases at V and 0 bases at J, with 7 bases in the middle. The CDR3 totals 14 residues. Germline CDR1 SGHRS, CDR2 YFSETQ. CDR3: CASSERSNTGELFF. The CDR3 region has the DNA TGCGCCAGCAGCGAGCGGTCGAACACCGGGGAGCTGTTTTTT.

The rearrangement joins TRBV28 to TRBJ1-1, with D maybe TRBD1 (5 bases). This CDR3 region has 15 residues. Germline V gene sequence: CDR1 MDHEN, CDR2 SYDVKM. Trimming took 5 bases from V and 1 from J, leaving 14 bases between them. This CDR3 is CASSQGTPGNTEAFF. The DNA for the CDR3 is TGTGCCAGCAGTCAAGGGACCCCTGGGAACACTGAAGCTTTCTTT.

The chain couples TRBV12-3 or TRBV12-4 to TRBJ2-7; 7 nucleotides align to TRBD2. The CDR3 runs 13 residues. Unmatched junction bases numbered 2, after V lost 2 bases and J lost 4 bases. For the CDR3, the DNA is TGTGCCAGCAGTTTAAGGCGGGGGTACGAGCAGTACTTC. Protein sequence: CASSLRRGYEQYF.

The rearrangement links TRBV12-3 or TRBV12-4 to TRBJ1-1; TRBD1 might be the D (5 bases). The V end lost 6 bases, the J end lost 1 base, and 9 bases lay between the germline ends. The CDR3 is made up of 13 amino acids. The CDR3 DNA reads as TGTGCCAGCAGCCTACAGGAGAACACTGAAGCTTTCTTT. Encoded protein: CASSLQENTEAFF.

V and J are TRBV28 and TRBJ2-3; 12 bases are shared with TRBD2. The ends lost 6 bases at V and 8 bases at J; junction bases unmatched: 12. This CDR3 has 16 residues. The germline CDR1 and CDR2 sequences are MDHEN and SYDVKM. In DNA form, the CDR3 reads TGTGCCAGCAGCGAGCTAGCGGGGGGGGAGGTGGGTACGCAGTATTTT. It specifies CASSELAGGEVGTQYF.

The rearrangement uses TRBV3-1 (or the pseudogene TRBV3-2) and TRBJ1-2; 8 bases are a match to TRBD1. The germline gives CDR1 LGHDT, CDR2 YNNKEL (reference sequence). V lost 4 bases, J lost 8 bases, and 3 bases stayed unmatched. The CDR3 runs to 12 residues. The CDR3, as DNA: TGTGCCAGCAGCCCCAGGGGGCGAGGCTACACCTTC. It encodes CASSPRGRGYTF.

The gene calls are TRBV10-3 and TRBJ1-2; D unclear. Germline loops: CDR1 ENHRY, CDR2 SYGVKD. The CDR3 spans 13 residues. Deletions cut 6 bases from V and 3 bases from J, with 11 bases between. The CDR3 region is CAISMREDYGYTF. In nucleotides, the CDR3 is TGTGCCATCAGCATGAGGGAGGACTATGGCTACACCTTC.

The chain carries TRBV24-1 and TRBJ2-5, with 9 bases lining up with TRBD1. Per the germline V gene, CDR1 is KGHDR and CDR2 is SFDVKD. This CDR3 has 17 residues. The V and J ends lost 1 base and 7 bases, in that order; junction bases with no gene match: 12. The CDR3 loop reads CATSDLKSGTGSWTQYF. The CDR3, as DNA: TGTGCCACCAGTGATTTAAAGTCCGGGACAGGGTCATGGACCCAGTACTTC.

The gene calls are TRBV29-1 and TRBJ1-2; D gene uncertain. V was trimmed by 5 bases and J by 8 bases, leaving 12 bases between them. The CDR3 is 11 residues long. Germline values: CDR1 SQVTM, CDR2 ANQGSEA. CDR3 amino acids: CSVQVLWGYTF. The CDR3 coding sequence is TGCAGCGTTCAGGTCCTGTGGGGCTACACCTTC.

This clone was counted only a few times. The rearrangement uses TRBV11-3 and TRBJ1-1, with TRBD1 identical over 8 bases. V was pared by 0 bases and J by 5 bases, with 5 bases of the junction left unmatched. CDR1 SGHNT and CDR2 YENEEA come from the germline V gene. CDR3 length: 15 residues. The CDR3 sequence: CASSLDPGGWTEAFF. The CDR3 DNA follows: TGTGCCAGCAGCTTAGATCCAGGGGGCTGGACTGAAGCTTTCTTT.

This chain links TRBV7-3 with TRBJ2-7, with D possibly being TRBD1 (5 bases). Trimming shortened V by 4 bases and J by 6 bases, and 7 bases separated the two germline ends. Germline values: CDR1 SGHTA, CDR2 FQGTGA. CDR3 length: 11 residues. This CDR3 reads CASSSGSEQYF. The CDR3 DNA is TGTGCCAGCAGCTCAGGGTCCGAGCAGTACTTC. The variable domain in full, completed from reference TRBV7-3 and TRBJ2-7, reads GAGVSQTPSNKVTEKGKYVELRCDPISGHTALYWYRQSLGQGPEFLIYFQGTGAADDSGLPNDRFFAVRPEGSVSTLKIQRTERGDSAVYLCASSSGSEQYFGPGTRLTVT.

The chain joins TRBV7-9 to TRBJ1-4; D possibly corresponds to TRBD1 (5 bases). The CDR3 is 16 residues long. V lost 4 bases and J lost 8, with 20 bases in between. Germline V gives CDR1 SEHNR, CDR2 FQNEAQ (reference sequence). Here the CDR3 reads CASSYSGGAVGEKLFF. The CDR3, as DNA: TGTGCCAGCAGCTACTCAGGAGGGGCGGTGGGGGAAAAACTGTTTTTT.

The chain combines TRBV6-6 with TRBJ2-5; maybe TRBD2 (5 bases). V gave up 0 bases and J gave up 1 base, with 6 bases separating them. Germline values: CDR1 MNHNY, CDR2 SVGAGI (reference sequence). This CDR3 region has 14 residues. The CDR3, as DNA: TGTGCCAGCAGTTACTCTCGGGGCCAAGAGACCCAGTACTTC. Protein product: CASSYSRGQETQYF.

This chain uses TRBV5-6 with TRBJ1-5, with 9 nucleotides matching TRBD1. The J segment lost 5 bases and the V segment lost 3 bases, leaving 6 bases of the junction unmatched. The CDR3 covers 15 residues. CDR1 is SGHDT, CDR2 YYEEEE, per germline. Written as DNA, the CDR3 is TGTGCCAGCAGCTCCGTTGGGACAGGGCATCAGCCCCAGCATTTT. This codes for CASSSVGTGHQPQHF.

The rearrangement joins TRBV3-1 (or the pseudogene TRBV3-2) to TRBJ1-2; TRBD1 matches at 9 bases. CDR3 length equals 14 residues. CDR1 and CDR2 from the germline V gene are LGHDT and YNNKEL (reference sequence). J lost 6 bases, V lost 4 bases, and 6 bases had no gene match. CDR3 in DNA: TGTGCCAGCAGCCCCAAGGACAGGGGTAATGGCTACACCTTC. It is translated as CASSPKDRGNGYTF.

The chain joins TRBV18 to TRBJ2-1; D gene unclear. V was trimmed by 6 bases and J by 9 bases, leaving 9 bases between them. CDR1 KGHSH and CDR2 LQKENI come from the germline V gene. This CDR3 has 11 amino acids. The CDR3 DNA reads TGTGCCAGCTCGCTACGTGGTGAGCAGTTCTTC. As protein: CASSLRGEQFF. Variable domain in full (rest from reference TRBV18 and TRBJ2-1): NAGVMQNPRHLVRRRGQEARLRCSPMKGHSHVYWYRQLPEEGLKFMVYLQKENIIDESGMPKERFSAEFPKEGPSILRIQQVVRGDSAAYFCASSLRGEQFFGPGTRLTVL.

This chain links TRBV4-2 with TRBJ2-7, with 11 bases fitting TRBD2. This CDR3 is 16 amino acids long. Trimming removed 0 bases from V and 4 bases from J; junction bases left unmatched: 5. Germline V lookup: CDR1 LGHNA, CDR2 YNFKEQ. CDR3 nucleotides: TGTGCCAGCAGCCAAGATCCTAGCGGGGGGTATTACGAGCAGTACTTC. Its translation: CASSQDPSGGYYEQYF.

The V gene is TRBV2, the J gene TRBJ2-6; D not resolved. The CDR3 is made up of 16 amino acids. CDR1 and CDR2 from the germline V gene are SNHLY and FYNNEI. Trimming took 0 bases from V and 1 from J, leaving 7 bases between them. CDR3 residues: CASSEAVLSGANVLTF. The DNA for the CDR3 is TGTGCCAGCAGTGAAGCGGTCCTGTCTGGGGCCAACGTCCTGACTTTC.

This clone was found once. This chain uses TRBV5-1 with TRBJ2-3, with 10 bases aligning to TRBD2. The V and J ends lost 3 bases and 1 base, in that order; junction bases with no gene match: 2. This CDR3 has 15 amino acids. Germline V CDR1 and CDR2: SGHRS, YFSETQ. Here the CDR3 reads CASSYLAGGTDTQYF. The CDR3 bases are TGCGCCAGCAGCTACCTAGCGGGGGGCACAGATACGCAGTATTTT. The full variable domain, rest sourced from reference TRBV5-1 and TRBJ2-3, is KAGVTQTPRYLIKTRGQQVTLSCSPISGHRSVSWYQQTPGQGLQFLFEYFSETQRNKGNFPGRFSGRQFSNSRSEMNVSTLELGDSALYLCASSYLAGGTDTQYFGPGTRLTVL.

The CDR3 DNA reads TGCAGTGCTCCAGGACTGGAAGCCCAGCATTTT. Its protein is CSAPGLEAQHF. V and J are TRBV20-1 and TRBJ1-5; D is uncertain. V was pared by 5 bases and J by 11 bases, with 13 bases between. This CDR3 spans 11 amino acids. Germline V gene sequence: CDR1 DFQATT, CDR2 SNEGSKA (reference sequence).